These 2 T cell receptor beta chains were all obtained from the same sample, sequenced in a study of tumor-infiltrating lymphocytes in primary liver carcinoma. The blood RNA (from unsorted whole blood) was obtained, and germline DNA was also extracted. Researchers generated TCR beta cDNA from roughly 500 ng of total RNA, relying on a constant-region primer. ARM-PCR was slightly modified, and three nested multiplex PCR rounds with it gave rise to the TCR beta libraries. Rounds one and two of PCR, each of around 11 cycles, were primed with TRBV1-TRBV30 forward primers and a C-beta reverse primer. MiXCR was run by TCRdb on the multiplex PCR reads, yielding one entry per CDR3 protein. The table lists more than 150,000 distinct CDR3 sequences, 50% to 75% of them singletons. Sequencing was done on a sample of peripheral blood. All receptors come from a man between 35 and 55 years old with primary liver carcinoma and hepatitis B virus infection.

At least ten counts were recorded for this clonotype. Written as DNA, the CDR3 is TGTGCCAGCAGCTTAGGGCAGGGGGCCCCCTACGAGCAGTACTTC. This sequence encodes CASSLGQGAPYEQYF. The V call is TRBV11-2, the J call TRBJ2-7; 8 bases are shared with TRBD1. V trimming: 1 base; J trimming: 2 bases; junction bases outside the gene matches: 4. Germline assignment: CDR1 SGHAT and CDR2 FQNNGV. The CDR3 spans 15 residues.

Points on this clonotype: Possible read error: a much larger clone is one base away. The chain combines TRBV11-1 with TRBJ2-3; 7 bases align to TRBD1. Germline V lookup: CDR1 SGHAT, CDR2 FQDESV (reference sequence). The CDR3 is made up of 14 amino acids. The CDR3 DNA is TGTGCCAGCAGCCCCAACAGGGGTCCAGATATGCAGTATTTT. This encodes CASSPNRGPDMQYF.